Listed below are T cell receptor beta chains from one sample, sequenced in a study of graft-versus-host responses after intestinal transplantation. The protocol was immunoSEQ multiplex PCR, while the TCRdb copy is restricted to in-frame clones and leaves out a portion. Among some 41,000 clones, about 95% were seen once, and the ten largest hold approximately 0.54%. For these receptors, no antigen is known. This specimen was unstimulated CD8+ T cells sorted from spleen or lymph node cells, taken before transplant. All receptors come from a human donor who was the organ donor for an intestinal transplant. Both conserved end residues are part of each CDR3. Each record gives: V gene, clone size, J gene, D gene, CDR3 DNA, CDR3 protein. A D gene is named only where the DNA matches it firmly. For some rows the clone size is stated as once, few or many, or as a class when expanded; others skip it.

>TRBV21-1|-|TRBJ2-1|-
TGTGCCAGCAGCAATAAACTAGCGGGCTACAATGAGCAGTTCTTC
CASSNKLAGYNEQFF
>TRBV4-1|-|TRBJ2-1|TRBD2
TGCGCCAGCAGCCAAGCGGGGGGGGATCTCAATGAGCAGTTCTTC
CASSQAGGDLNEQFF
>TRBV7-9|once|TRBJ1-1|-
TGTGCCAGCAGCTTAGGGGTGGGGATGAACACTGAAGCTTTCTTT
CASSLGVGMNTEAFF
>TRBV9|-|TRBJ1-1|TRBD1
TGTGCCAGCAGTGGTCCCGGGACAGGGAACACTGAAGCTTTCTTT
CASSGPGTGNTEAFF
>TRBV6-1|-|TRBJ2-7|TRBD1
TGTGCCAGCAGTGAACCCGGGACAGGGGACTACGAGCAGTACTTC
CASSEPGTGDYEQYF
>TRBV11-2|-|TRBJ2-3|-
TGTGCCAGCAGCGGGGACTCCGATACGCAGTATTTT
CASSGDSDTQYF
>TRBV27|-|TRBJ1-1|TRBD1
TGTGCCAGCAGTCACAGGGGAGGGACTGAAGCTTTCTTT
CASSHRGGTEAFF
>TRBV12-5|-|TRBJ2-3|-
TGTGCTAGTGGTTTGGGAACGAACCGTGAGACACCGAGCACAGATACGCAGTATTTT
CASGLGTNRETPSTDTQYF
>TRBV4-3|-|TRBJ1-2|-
TGCGCCAGCAGCCAAGATGGGGAAAGGGGCTACACCTTC
CASSQDGERGYTF
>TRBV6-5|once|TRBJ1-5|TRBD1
TGTGCCAGTGGGGGGACAGGGAATCAGCCCCAGCATTTT
CASGGTGNQPQHF